This T cell receptor (beta chain) emerged from a study of OX40 agonist ivuxolimab in advanced cancers. With regard to the full study: Ivuxolimab, which targeted the costimulatory receptor OX40 (CD134), was an agonistic, fully human IgG2 monoclonal antibody. Partial responses occurred in three dose-escalation patients, of whom one had hepatocellular carcinoma and two had cutaneous melanoma. Peripheral TCRbeta sequencing aimed to test whether ivuxolimab altered TCR sequence diversity and caused clonal T-cell expansion. Patients were allowed to have had prior anti-PD-1, anti-PD-L1 or anti-CTLA-4 therapy, and 30% to 40% of the dose-escalation patients had been treated with checkpoint inhibitors. Intravenous ivuxolimab was administered to patients every 2 weeks at six dose levels: 0.01, 0.1, 0.3, 1.5, 3 and 10 mg/kg. The dose-escalation cohort was about 86% male with a mean age of roughly 60 years, ranging from about 23 to 85. Among the roughly 50 dose-escalation patients, approximately 20 had hepatocellular carcinoma, around 15 melanoma, 9 renal cell carcinoma and 9 head and neck cancer. The monotherapy dose-escalation portion (N ≈ 52 patients) of the phase I ivuxolimab trial is reported in the paper.

The trial excluded patients who had a history of autoimmune disease or were on systemic immunosuppression. Peripheral blood for TCR sequencing was collected from all dose cohorts at baseline, on cycle 4 day 1, and on cycle 7 day 1. The samples were drawn from a first-in-human, open-label, multicenter phase I dose-escalation trial of ivuxolimab. Adults with locally advanced or metastatic head and neck squamous cell, hepatocellular, melanoma or renal cell carcinoma were enrolled in the trial. Before TCR sequencing, CD4+ T cells and CD8+ T cells were sorted from peripheral blood as separate populations. The paper as a whole reports these results and caveats: Low levels of normalized T-cell clonal expansion were also seen in some patients who did not respond. Which antigens the clonally expanded peripheral T cells were specific for was not determined. In partial responders in the 0.1-3.0 mg/kg groups, normalized peripheral clonal expansion was found to be among the lowest, especially among CD8+ T cells. Clonal expansion of both CD4+ and CD8+ blood T cells was observed from baseline to week 6 at doses 0.1 to 3.0 mg/kg. After ivuxolimab, more expanded clones were found on average in CD8+ T cells than in CD4+ T cells.

The V and J ends are trimmed by 5 bases and 0 bases, leaving 14 bases between them. CDR1 and CDR2, looked up from the germline V gene, are MDHEN and SYDVKM. The CDR3 goes from the cysteine to the phenylalanine over 16 residues. Only the CDR3 region is kept as DNA, spanning 48 bases read in frame from base 1. To sequence the TCRbeta CDR3 region, genomic DNA was isolated from the sorted cells. TCRbeta CDR3 regions were sequenced using the immunoSEQ Assay. The table was pulled from immuneACCESS by TCRdb, which kept in-frame rearrangements only. Such tables lose some clones; where checked, under half of the loss comes from unresolved V genes, and the rest has no known cause. This sample is represented by nearly 80,000 clones; about four fifths of them were singletons. Over 0.4% of the sample is held by the ten biggest clonotypes. On this clone: Its antigen has not been determined. The record has no base qualities; no much larger clone is one base away.

This sample comprised CD4+ or CD8+ T cells sorted from blood, obtained in a trial of the OX40 agonist ivuxolimab. The chain uses TRBV28 and TRBJ1-3, and TRBD1 may be the D gene, going by 6 matching bases. The receptor was derived from an adult with an advanced solid tumor such as melanoma, head and neck, liver or kidney cancer. The DNA sequence reads TGTGCCAGCAGTCTCAAGGGGGGTTTCTCTGGAAACACCATATATTTT. This gives the protein CASSLKGGFSGNTIYF.